These 18 T cell receptor beta chains originate from one sample sequenced in a study of OX40 agonist ivuxolimab in advanced cancers. TCRdb keeps only in-frame clones here, not all; method: immunoSEQ multiplex PCR. The sample yields about 77,000 clones, 65% to 85% seen once. Sequenced here: CD4+ or CD8+ T cells sorted from blood, sampled in a trial of the OX40 agonist ivuxolimab. The receptors originated from an adult with an advanced solid tumor such as melanoma, head and neck, liver or kidney cancer.

In nucleotides, the CDR3 is TGTGCCAGTACCCTGAGAGGGCAGGGAGGACAGCCCCAGCATTTT. Translation: CASTLRGQGGQPQHF. The rearrangement uses TRBV19 and TRBJ1-5, with TRBD1 as a possible D gene (5 bases). The CDR3 contains 15 residues. Germline-derived CDR1 and CDR2 are LNHDA and SQIVND (reference sequence). Trimming cost V 7 bases and J 7 bases, with 20 bases left between them.

V is TRBV7-8 and J is TRBJ1-3; tentative D call: TRBD1 (6 bases). Trimming took off 0 bases at V and 0 bases at J, with 9 bases between the two ends. The CDR3 has 16 amino acids. From germline, CDR1 is SGHVS and CDR2 FQNEAQ. The CDR3 reads CASSLAGGFSGNTIYF. CDR3 nucleotides: TGTGCCAGCAGCTTAGCAGGGGGATTCTCTGGAAACACCATATATTTT.

The sample holds one count of this clone. The V and J genes are TRBV5-1 and TRBJ1-1; 8 bases align to TRBD1. The CDR3 is 13 residues long. Germline trimming cut 2 bases from V and 11 bases from J; bases unmatched to any gene: 8. CDR1 is SGHRS, CDR2 YFSETQ, per germline. The chain's CDR3 is CASSFGRGQNAFF. DNA of the CDR3: TGCGCCAGCAGCTTCGGCAGGGGGCAGAATGCTTTCTTT.

The chain combines TRBV6-5 with TRBJ2-1; a weak D match, TRBD2 (6 bases). CDR1 and CDR2 from the germline V gene are MNHEY and SVGAGI. This CDR3 spans 16 amino acids. V was pared by 0 bases and J by 11 bases, with 20 bases between. The CDR3 protein is CASSYSLATLGGQQFF. The CDR3 DNA reads TGTGCCAGCAGTTACTCTTTAGCGACACTCGGGGGTCAGCAGTTCTTC.

This clone was detected once. This chain links TRBV19 with TRBJ1-3, with D perhaps matching TRBD1 (5 bases). Germline V gene lookup returns CDR1 LNHDA and CDR2 SQIVND (reference sequence). Trimming took 5 bases from V and 4 from J, leaving 12 bases between them. The CDR3 is 14 residues long. This CDR3 is CASSGGGKGNTIYF. The CDR3 coding sequence is TGTGCCAGTAGTGGCGGGGGAAAAGGAAACACCATATATTTT.

The rearrangement uses TRBV18 and TRBJ2-7; D assignment may be TRBD1 or TRBD2 (6 bases each). V lost 6 bases, J lost 1 base, and 13 bases lay in between. Germline V CDR1 and CDR2: KGHSH, LQKENI. CDR3 length: 14 residues. This CDR3 reads CASSQTGRSYEQYF. In DNA form, the CDR3 reads TGTGCCAGCTCGCAAACAGGGAGGTCCTACGAGCAGTACTTC.

V and J are TRBV20-1 and TRBJ2-1; D unclear. CDR3 length: 10 residues. Germline-derived CDR1 and CDR2 are DFQATT and SNEGSKA (reference sequence). V shed 0 bases and J shed 10 bases, with 4 bases lying between them. The CDR3 DNA follows: TGCAGTGCTAGAGATACCGAGCAGTTCTTC. Translated: CSARDTEQFF.

V usage is TRBV20-1 and J usage is TRBJ2-1, with unresolved D. Per germline, CDR1 DFQATT and CDR2 SNEGSKA (reference sequence). Trimming removed 2 bases from V and 2 bases from J, with 1 base in between. The CDR3 runs 11 residues. CDR3 region: CSARPYNEQFF. The DNA of the CDR3 is TGCAGTGCTAGACCCTACAATGAGCAGTTCTTC.

The chain links TRBV5-1 to TRBJ1-3, with unresolved D. Trimming shortened V by 1 base and J by 1 base, and 9 bases separated the two germline ends. The CDR3 has 15 amino acids. Germline values: CDR1 SGHRS, CDR2 YFSETQ. DNA of the CDR3: TGCGCCAGCAGCTTGTTAGGCAGATCTGGAAACACCATATATTTT. Amino acids: CASSLLGRSGNTIYF.

The chain has TRBV4-1 and TRBJ2-3; D is uncertain. V was trimmed by 3 bases and J by 0 bases, leaving 7 bases between them. The CDR3 has 14 amino acids. Germline CDR1 MGHRA, CDR2 YSYEKL. CDR3 nucleotides: TGCGCCAGCAGCCACGGTCCTAGCACAGATACGCAGTATTTT. Its translation is CASSHGPSTDTQYF.

The chain carries TRBV7-9 and TRBJ1-1; tentative D call: TRBD1 (5 bases). Germline loops: CDR1 SEHNR, CDR2 FQNEAQ (reference sequence). The CDR3 has 14 amino acids. Trimming stripped 2 bases from V and 1 base from J, with 8 bases between. The CDR3 sequence: CASSLTGPNTEAFF. The CDR3 nucleotides read TGTGCCAGCAGCTTAACAGGCCCGAACACTGAAGCTTTCTTT.

The chain employs TRBV5-1 and TRBJ1-2; D is ambiguous. Germline CDR1 and CDR2: SGHRS and YFSETQ. This CDR3 comprises 11 residues. V was pared by 7 bases and J by 2 bases, with 6 bases between. Written as DNA, the CDR3 is TGCGCCAGCGGGGAAAACTATGGCTACACCTTC. The encoded protein is CASGENYGYTF.

V usage is TRBV9 and J usage is TRBJ2-7, with D uncertain. V dropped 2 bases and J dropped 1 base, with 7 bases sitting between them. CDR3 length: 13 amino acids. The germline V gene has CDR1 SGDLS and CDR2 YYNGEE. This CDR3 is CASSVGGSYEQYF. In DNA form, the CDR3 reads TGTGCCAGCAGCGTCGGCGGATCCTACGAGCAGTACTTC.

This clone came up once. The chain is built from TRBV11-3 and TRBJ2-7; D not resolved. The CDR3 spans 13 residues. From germline, CDR1 is SGHNT and CDR2 YENEEA. Between the trimmed V and J ends, which lost 3 bases and 6 bases, there was a span of 12 bases. CDR3 region: CASSFTRVTEQYF. CDR3 in DNA: TGTGCCAGCAGCTTCACAAGGGTGACCGAGCAGTACTTC.

This chain uses TRBV30 with TRBJ1-5; weak D call: TRBD1 (6 bases). Germline V lookup: CDR1 GTSNPN, CDR2 SVGIG (reference sequence). With 4 bases removed from V and 6 bases from J, the gap between germline ends came to 10 bases. The CDR3 spans 12 residues. The CDR3 region is CAWNEGGQPQHF. For the CDR3, the DNA is TGTGCCTGGAACGAGGGGGGTCAGCCCCAGCATTTT.

This sequence joins TRBV19 and TRBJ2-1; 7 bases map to TRBD1. This CDR3 has 15 amino acids. CDR1 and CDR2 (germline): LNHDA, SQIVND (reference sequence). J lost 0 bases, V lost 7 bases, and 6 bases had no gene match. CDR3 sequence reads: CASMNGDSSYNEQFF. Written as DNA, the CDR3 is TGTGCCAGTATGAACGGGGACAGCTCCTACAATGAGCAGTTCTTC. The full variable domain, with the rest looked up from reference TRBV19 and TRBJ2-1, is DGGITQSPKYLFRKEGQNVTLSCEQNLNHDAMYWYRQDPGQGLRLIYYSQIVNDFQKGDIAEGYSVSREKKESFPLTVTSAQKNPTAFYLCASMNGDSSYNEQFFGPGTRLTVL.

The chain has TRBV7-8 and TRBJ2-5; 7 bases are a match to TRBD2. The CDR3 is 17 amino acids. Trimming took 2 bases from V and 1 from J; bases not matched to a gene: 10. Germline CDR1 and CDR2: SGHVS and FQNEAQ. The CDR3 DNA sequence: TGTGCCAGCAGCTTATTTGGGCAGACTAGCCGCCAAGAGACCCAGTACTTC. Translation gives CASSLFGQTSRQETQYF.

The rearrangement uses TRBV18 and TRBJ2-1; 9 positions agree with TRBD2. This CDR3 comprises 17 residues. Trimming took 1 base from V and 5 from J; bases not matched to a gene: 9. Germline-derived CDR1 and CDR2 are KGHSH and LQKENI. CDR3 sequence: CASSPRLAGEGDNEQFF. CDR3 DNA: TGTGCCAGCTCACCACGTTTAGCGGGAGAAGGAGACAATGAGCAGTTCTTC.